Listed here are 9 T cell receptor beta chains from one sample, sequenced in a study of OX40 agonist ivuxolimab in advanced cancers. TCRdb's copy holds only in-frame clones and misses some; the assay was immunoSEQ multiplex PCR. The table records tens of thousands of clones, about nine tenths of them present only once. The sample here was CD4+ or CD8+ T cells sorted from blood, taken in a trial of the OX40 agonist ivuxolimab. All receptors derive from an adult with an advanced solid tumor such as melanoma, head and neck, liver or kidney cancer.

This rearrangement joins TRBV4-1 to TRBJ2-5; 8 bases map to TRBD1. Trimming took 1 base from V and 5 from J; bases not matched to a gene: 9. This CDR3 is built from 16 residues. Per the germline V gene, CDR1 is MGHRA and CDR2 is YSYEKL. The CDR3 protein is CASSQGYRQGAETQYF. CDR3 coding DNA: TGCGCCAGCAGCCAAGGATATCGGCAGGGGGCCGAGACCCAGTACTTC.

This clone came up once. This CDR3 is CASSDYQGGSSEQYF. The CDR3 DNA is TGTGCCAGCAGTGATTATCAGGGAGGATCGAGCGAGCAGTACTTC. The V gene is TRBV6-1, the J gene TRBJ2-7; TRBD2 might be the D (6 bases). V was pared by 3 bases and J by 6 bases, with 18 bases between. There are 15 residues in the CDR3. The germline gives CDR1 MNHNS, CDR2 SASEGT.

The rearrangement joins TRBV12-5 to TRBJ2-7, with 12 nucleotides matching TRBD2. The germline V gene has CDR1 LGHNT and CDR2 FRNRAP. CDR3 size: 16 residues. V gave up 5 bases and J gave up 6 bases; unmatched junction bases: 11. The CDR3 is CASGPWQRLAGVEQYF. The CDR3 DNA reads TGTGCTAGTGGTCCCTGGCAAAGACTAGCGGGAGTCGAGCAGTACTTC. Based on the CDR3 plus reference TRBV12-5 and TRBJ2-7, the full variable domain is DARVTQTPRHKVTEMGQEVTMRCQPILGHNTVFWYRQTMMQGLELLAYFRNRAPLDDSGMPKDRFSAEMPDATLATLKIQPSEPRDSAVYFCASGPWQRLAGVEQYFGPGTRLTVT.

For the CDR3, the DNA is TGTGCCAGCAGCAAGGGACAGTCGACCAATCAGCCCCAGCATTTT. It encodes CASSKGQSTNQPQHF. The chain is built from TRBV13 and TRBJ1-5; TRBD1 aligns across 7 bases. Germline-derived CDR1 and CDR2 are PRHDT and FYEKMQ (reference sequence). Trimming took 5 bases from V and 3 from J; bases not matched to a gene: 7. CDR3 length: 15 amino acids. The full variable domain, its missing parts supplied by reference TRBV13 and TRBJ1-5, is AAGVIQSPRHLIKEKRETATLKCYPIPRHDTVYWYQQGPGQDPQFLISFYEKMQSDKGSIPDRFSAQQFSDYHSELNMSSLELGDSALYFCASSKGQSTNQPQHFGDGTRLSIL.

This sequence joins TRBV2 and TRBJ1-1; 9 bases agree with TRBD1. V shed 11 bases and J 6 bases; nucleotides not matched to a gene: 10. Germline-derived CDR1 and CDR2 are SNHLY and FYNNEI. The CDR3 is made up of 13 amino acids. The CDR3 DNA reads TGTGCCGTAAAGGGGACAGGGTCCCCTGAAGCTTTCTTT. Residues: CAVKGTGSPEAFF.

The chain employs TRBV7-6 and TRBJ2-1; the D is unclear. CDR1 is SGHVS, CDR2 FNYEAQ, per germline. This CDR3 is 12 amino acids long. V was pared by 1 base and J by 8 bases, with 6 bases between. CDR3 loop: CASSLGLDEQFF. CDR3 sequence (DNA): TGTGCCAGCAGCTTAGGTTTAGATGAGCAGTTCTTC.

This CDR3 is CASSVGLAGVLNEQFF. As DNA, the CDR3 is TGTGCCAGCAGCGTAGGACTAGCGGGAGTTCTCAATGAGCAGTTCTTC. The rearrangement links TRBV9 to TRBJ2-1, with 12 nucleotides matching TRBD2. V was clipped by 0 bases and J by 6 bases; unmatched bases: 4. The CDR3 loop spans 16 amino acids. Germline V gene sequence: CDR1 SGDLS, CDR2 YYNGEE.

This chain joins TRBV29-1 and TRBJ2-3; TRBD1 agrees at 8 bases. CDR3 size: 14 residues. The V gene end was trimmed by 4 bases and the J gene end by 4 bases; junction bases not matched to a gene: 7. Germline-derived CDR1 and CDR2 are SQVTM and ANQGSEA. The CDR3 DNA sequence: TGCAGCGTTGTGAGGCAGGGGGCCTCAGATACGCAGTATTTT. This sequence encodes CSVVRQGASDTQYF.

J is TRBJ2-2 and V is TRBV7-6; the D gene is possibly TRBD2 (5 bases). This CDR3 has 13 residues. V gave up 8 bases and J gave up 7 bases, with 14 bases separating them. Germline CDR1 reads SGHVS; CDR2 reads FNYEAQ. The CDR3 protein is CASRFRTGGELFF. The CDR3 bases are TGTGCCAGCCGGTTTCGGACTGGCGGGGAGCTGTTTTTT.